Following are 13 T cell receptor beta chains from one sample sequenced in a study of cytomegalovirus exposure and HLA in healthy donors. Amplification used 60 Vbeta primers and 13 Jbeta primers. Method: immunoSEQ multiplex PCR; TCRdb's copy keeps in-frame clones and lacks some. Here the sample spans around 190,000 clones, around 67% being singletons. Material for sequencing was PBMCs. Receptors originate from a woman under 40 in good health and CMV-seropositive.

This chain connects TRBV4-1 to TRBJ1-2, with D possibly TRBD1 on 5 matching bases. This CDR3 has 12 amino acids. CDR1 and CDR2 from the germline V gene are MGHRA and YSYEKL. Trimming pared 0 bases from V and 8 bases from J, leaving 7 bases between. As DNA, the CDR3 is TGCGCCAGCAGCCAAGAATGGGGCGGCTACACCTTC. Its translation is CASSQEWGGYTF.

This chain links TRBV11-2 with TRBJ1-6; D gene ambiguous. The CDR3 length is 15 residues. Trimming removed 1 base from V and 0 bases from J, with 4 bases in between. CDR1 and CDR2 from the germline V gene are SGHAT and FQNNGV. CDR3 sequence: CASSLVSSYNSPLHF. In nucleotides, the CDR3 is TGTGCCAGCAGCTTAGTGAGCTCCTATAATTCACCCCTCCACTTT.

The chain couples TRBV27 to TRBJ2-7, with TRBD1 identical over 9 bases. V trimming: 2 bases; J trimming: 0 bases; junction bases outside the gene matches: 5. The CDR3 length is 16 residues. Per germline, CDR1 MNHEY and CDR2 SMNVEV (reference sequence). CDR3 nucleotide sequence: TGTGCCAGCAGTTTAGCAGGGACAGGGAGCTCCTACGAGCAGTACTTC. Translating it yields CASSLAGTGSSYEQYF.

The rearrangement links TRBV28 to TRBJ2-2; 12 bases are shared with TRBD2. This CDR3 contains 16 residues. The V gene end was trimmed by 5 bases and the J gene end by 1 base; junction bases not matched to a gene: 2. Germline-derived CDR1 and CDR2 are MDHEN and SYDVKM. The CDR3: CASSTTSGGNTGELFF. In DNA, the CDR3 is TGTGCCAGCAGTACGACTAGCGGGGGGAACACCGGGGAGCTGTTTTTT.

This chain uses TRBV10-3 with TRBJ1-1, with 9 positions matching TRBD1. The CDR3 consists of 17 residues. CDR1 is ENHRY, CDR2 SYGVKD, per germline. The ends lost 6 bases at V and 0 bases at J; junction bases unmatched: 11. The CDR3 loop reads CAIRRQGGAILNTEAFF. The CDR3 nucleotides read TGTGCCATCAGACGACAGGGGGGAGCAATTTTGAACACTGAAGCTTTCTTT.

This rearrangement joins TRBV18 to TRBJ1-4; D is possibly TRBD1 (5 bases). V shed 3 bases and J shed 8 bases, with 13 bases lying between them. The CDR3 contains 14 residues. Germline assignment: CDR1 KGHSH and CDR2 LQKENI. As DNA, the CDR3 is TGTGCCAGCTCACCCGCGGCGGGGGGAGAAAAACTGTTTTTT. Translation: CASSPAAGGEKLFF.

The gene calls are TRBV11-2 and TRBJ2-7; tentatively, D is TRBD2 (5 bases). The CDR3 has 11 residues. Trimming removed 5 bases from V and 3 bases from J, with 5 bases in between. The germline gives CDR1 SGHAT, CDR2 FQNNGV. In DNA form, the CDR3 reads TGTGCCAGCAGCCGGGACTACGAGCAGTACTTC. This codes for CASSRDYEQYF.

For the CDR3, the DNA is TGCGCCAGCAGCTCTGGACTAGCACCAAGCACAGATACGCAGTATTTT. Protein sequence: CASSSGLAPSTDTQYF. The chain employs TRBV5-1 and TRBJ2-3, with 8 bases fitting TRBD2. Trimming removed 3 bases from V and 0 bases from J; junction bases left unmatched: 6. This CDR3 comprises 16 residues. Germline V gives CDR1 SGHRS, CDR2 YFSETQ.

V gene TRBV7-2 combines with J gene TRBJ1-1; TRBD1 aligns across 11 bases. From germline, CDR1 is SGHTA and CDR2 FQGNSA. This CDR3 has 14 amino acids. V gave up 6 bases and J gave up 6 bases; unmatched junction bases: 6. CDR3 region: CASRKDRGPSEAFF. The CDR3 DNA reads TGTGCCAGCAGAAAGGACAGGGGGCCATCTGAAGCTTTCTTT.

The V call is TRBV7-9, the J call TRBJ2-6, with TRBD1 matching 12 bases. Per the germline V gene, CDR1 is SEHNR and CDR2 is FQNEAQ (reference sequence). V shed 4 bases and J 4 bases; nucleotides not matched to a gene: 5. This CDR3 region has 17 residues. CDR3 residues: CASSSRDRGLGANVLTF. The CDR3 DNA is TGTGCCAGCAGCTCCCGGGACAGGGGGCTAGGGGCCAACGTCCTGACTTTC. The full variable domain, rest sourced from reference TRBV7-9 and TRBJ2-6, is DTGVSQNPRHKITKRGQNVTFRCDPISEHNRLYWYRQTLGQGPEFLTYFQNEAQLEKSRLLSDRFSAERPKGSFSTLEIQRTEQGDSAMYLCASSSRDRGLGANVLTFGAGSRLTVL.

The chain is built from TRBV6-5 and TRBJ2-1; 9 bases align to TRBD1. The ends lost 8 bases at V and 5 bases at J; junction bases unmatched: 7. The CDR3 consists of 14 residues. Germline V gene sequence: CDR1 MNHEY, CDR2 SVGAGI. CDR3 sequence reads: CASATGGLNNEQFF. The CDR3 nucleotides read TGTGCCAGCGCCACAGGGGGCCTTAACAATGAGCAGTTCTTC.

This sequence joins TRBV28 and TRBJ1-1; 8 positions agree with TRBD1. This CDR3 contains 15 residues. Unmatched junction bases numbered 11, after V lost 4 bases and J lost 7 bases. Germline V gene lookup returns CDR1 MDHEN and CDR2 SYDVKM. The CDR3 sequence is CASSSRDRRTREAFF. CDR3 nucleotide sequence: TGTGCCAGCAGTTCCCGGGACAGGCGAACCCGTGAAGCTTTCTTT.

V usage is TRBV5-6 and J usage is TRBJ1-2; 11 bases are shared with TRBD1. This CDR3 is 15 amino acids long. With V trimmed by 2 bases and J by 6 bases, 6 bases remained unmatched. In germline, CDR1 is SGHDT, CDR2 YYEEEE. CDR3 DNA sequence: TGTGCCAGCAGCTTCGTAGGACAGGGGGCCGATGGCTACACCTTC. Translated, it gives CASSFVGQGADGYTF.